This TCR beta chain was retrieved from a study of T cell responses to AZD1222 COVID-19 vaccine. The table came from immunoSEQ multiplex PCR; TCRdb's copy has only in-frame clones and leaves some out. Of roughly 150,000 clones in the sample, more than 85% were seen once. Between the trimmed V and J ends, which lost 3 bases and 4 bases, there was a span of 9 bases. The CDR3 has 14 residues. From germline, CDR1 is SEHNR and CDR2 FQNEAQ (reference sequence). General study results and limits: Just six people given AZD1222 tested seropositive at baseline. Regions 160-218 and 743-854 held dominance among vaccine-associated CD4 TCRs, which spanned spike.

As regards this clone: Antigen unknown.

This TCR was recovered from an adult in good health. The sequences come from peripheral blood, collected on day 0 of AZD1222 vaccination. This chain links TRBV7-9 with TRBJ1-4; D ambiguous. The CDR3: CASSLGRINEKLFF. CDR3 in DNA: TGTGCCAGCAGCTTGGGTAGGATTAATGAAAAACTGTTTTTT. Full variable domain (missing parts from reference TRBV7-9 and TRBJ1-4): DTGVSQNPRHKITKRGQNVTFRCDPISEHNRLYWYRQTLGQGPEFLTYFQNEAQLEKSRLLSDRFSAERPKGSFSTLEIQRTEQGDSAMYLCASSLGRINEKLFFGSGTQLSVL.